Sequencing of this T cell receptor beta chain was carried out in a study of graft-versus-host responses after intestinal transplantation. Study overall: Anti-thymocyte globulin was used for induction in all recipients, who then took tacrolimus and steroids for approximately 3 years. Study-level results: Maximum circulating GvH clone levels tracked with early post-transplant HvG decreases. The marrow of recipients harbored GvH clones, and ileum or blood showed some of them first.

The germline V gene has CDR1 SGDLS and CDR2 YYNGEE. V gave up 0 bases and J gave up 5 bases, with 9 bases separating them. The CDR3 contains 13 residues. This table comes from immunoSEQ multiplex PCR, and its TCRdb copy is limited to in-frame clones, with some not included. Counted here are tens of thousands of clones, about 92% occurring once; the ten biggest clones make up about 1.3%. Details on this clone: The antigen is unknown.

The sequenced sample was unstimulated CD8+ T cells sorted from spleen or lymph node cells, obtained before intestinal transplant. This sequence was found in a human donor who received an intestinal transplant. This chain connects TRBV9 to TRBJ2-7; weak D call: TRBD2 (6 bases). For the CDR3, the DNA is TGTGCCAGCAGCGTAGTGCCTAGCGACGAGCAGTACTTC. Protein sequence: CASSVVPSDEQYF.